Below, 9 T cell receptor beta chains from the same sample are listed, as sequenced in a study of T cells in Graves' hyperthyroidism and ophthalmopathy. What was amplified from RNA transcripts were TCR beta CDR3 regions. The HTBI primer set served for first-round RT-PCR of the TCR CDR3. One entry per CDR3 protein results from TCRdb running MiXCR on the multiplex PCR reads. Of some 700,000 distinct CDR3 sequences in the sample, roughly 17% were seen once. Sequenced input: blood. These receptors were obtained from a man over 45 with Graves' hyperthyroidism.

For this clonotype: This CDR3 fails to terminate in the conserved phenylalanine or tryptophan, so it likely reflects a read error. The DNA is left out, because the CDR3 cannot be placed on it with certainty; the CDR3 is given as TCRdb lists it. This sequence joins TRBV20-1 and TRBJ2-7. Ends included, the CDR3 has 12 residues. Germline V gives CDR1 DFQATT, CDR2 SNEGSKA (reference sequence). The CDR3 loop is CSASGDSYEPYL.

This clonotype was observed a few times. A much larger clone differs from this one at a single base, so this may be a read error. The J gene is TRBJ1-4, the V gene TRBV2; 8 nucleotides align to TRBD1. The V gene's germline CDR1 is SNHLY and CDR2 FYNNEI. The CDR3 covers 16 residues. Trimming took 6 bases from V and 7 from J; bases not matched to a gene: 13. This CDR3 reads CASRQSRQGRGEKLFF. Written as DNA, the CDR3 is TGTGCCAGCAGACAAAGCCGACAGGGGAGGGGTGAAAAACTGTTTTTT.

V gene TRBV6-2 or TRBV6-3 combines with J gene TRBJ2-5, with a weak D call TRBD2 (5 bases). V gave up 0 bases and J gave up 4 bases, with 9 bases separating them. The CDR3 has 14 residues. Germline lookup yields CDR1 MNHEY and CDR2 SVGEGT. The CDR3 sequence is CASSYSRERETQYF. In DNA form, the CDR3 reads TGTGCCAGCAGTTACTCCCGGGAAAGAGAGACCCAGTACTTC.

This clonotype was counted ten times or more. The J gene is TRBJ2-2, the V gene TRBV6-1; the match to TRBD2 covers 12 bases. The J segment lost 4 bases and the V segment lost 5 bases, leaving 2 bases of the junction unmatched. This CDR3 has 15 residues. CDR1 is MNHNS and CDR2 is SASEGT in the germline V gene. CDR3 residues: CASSLAGGPTGELFF. CDR3 coding DNA: TGTGCCAGCAGTCTAGCGGGAGGGCCCACCGGGGAGCTGTTTTTT.

This clonotype was counted at least ten times. V usage is TRBV24-1 and J usage is TRBJ2-2; D may correspond to TRBD1 or TRBD2 (6 bases each). This CDR3 is built from 12 residues. Trimming cost V 9 bases and J 7 bases, with 11 bases left between them. Germline CDR1 is KGHDR and CDR2 is SFDVKD. CDR3 protein: CATGGGSGELFF. CDR3 sequence (DNA): TGTGCCACCGGAGGGGGAAGCGGGGAGCTGTTTTTT.

This clonotype was seen only a few times. This rearrangement joins TRBV7-2 to TRBJ2-5; D is uncertain. V lost 0 bases and J 5 bases, leaving 13 bases between the germline ends. This CDR3 comprises 15 residues. From germline, CDR1 is SGHTA and CDR2 FQGNSA. The CDR3 bases are TGTGCCAGCAGCTTAGCCAGCCGCTACGGTGAGACCCAGTACTTC. Translating gives CASSLASRYGETQYF.

The chain combines TRBV6-2 or TRBV6-3 with TRBJ2-1; 9 bases map to TRBD1. V gave up 6 bases and J gave up 15 bases; unmatched junction bases: 18. Germline CDR1 MNHEY, CDR2 SVGEGT. The CDR3 consists of 15 residues. The CDR3 loop is CASSADYFIGTGRFF. The CDR3 region has the DNA TGTGCCAGCAGCGCCGATTACTTTATAGGGACAGGGCGGTTCTTC.

Ten or more counts support this clonotype. The chain couples TRBV12-3 or TRBV12-4 to TRBJ2-2; TRBD2 aligns across 12 bases. This CDR3 spans 17 amino acids. J gave up 3 bases and V 3 bases, and 5 bases lay outside the gene matches. The CDR3 region is CASSFQRLAGDTGELFF. The CDR3 coding sequence is TGTGCCAGCAGTTTCCAAAGACTAGCGGGAGACACCGGGGAGCTGTTTTTT.

This clonotype was counted at least ten times. The chain uses TRBV12-3 or TRBV12-4 and TRBJ1-5; no clear D gene. The CDR3 sequence is 15 residues long. The ends were cut back, 3 bases at V and 0 bases at J, with 9 bases in the middle. CDR3 DNA sequence: TGTGCCAGCAGTTTGGGTCAGAATAGCAATCAGCCCCAGCATTTT. This codes for CASSLGQNSNQPQHF.